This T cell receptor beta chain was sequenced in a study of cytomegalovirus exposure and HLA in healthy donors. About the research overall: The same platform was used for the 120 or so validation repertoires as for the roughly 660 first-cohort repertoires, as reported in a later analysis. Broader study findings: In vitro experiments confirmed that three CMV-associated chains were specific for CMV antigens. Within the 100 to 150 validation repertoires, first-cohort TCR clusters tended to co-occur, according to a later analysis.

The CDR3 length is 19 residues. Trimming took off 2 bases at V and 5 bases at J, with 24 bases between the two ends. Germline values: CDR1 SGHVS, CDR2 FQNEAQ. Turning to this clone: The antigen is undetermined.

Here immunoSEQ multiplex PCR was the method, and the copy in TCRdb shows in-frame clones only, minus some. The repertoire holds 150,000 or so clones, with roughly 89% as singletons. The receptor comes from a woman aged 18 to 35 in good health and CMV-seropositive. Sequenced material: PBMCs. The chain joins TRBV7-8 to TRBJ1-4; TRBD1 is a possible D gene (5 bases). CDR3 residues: CASSLPGGLIAQLNEKLFF. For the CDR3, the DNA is TGTGCCAGCAGCTTACCGGGGGGGTTAATAGCTCAACTAAATGAAAAACTGTTTTTT.